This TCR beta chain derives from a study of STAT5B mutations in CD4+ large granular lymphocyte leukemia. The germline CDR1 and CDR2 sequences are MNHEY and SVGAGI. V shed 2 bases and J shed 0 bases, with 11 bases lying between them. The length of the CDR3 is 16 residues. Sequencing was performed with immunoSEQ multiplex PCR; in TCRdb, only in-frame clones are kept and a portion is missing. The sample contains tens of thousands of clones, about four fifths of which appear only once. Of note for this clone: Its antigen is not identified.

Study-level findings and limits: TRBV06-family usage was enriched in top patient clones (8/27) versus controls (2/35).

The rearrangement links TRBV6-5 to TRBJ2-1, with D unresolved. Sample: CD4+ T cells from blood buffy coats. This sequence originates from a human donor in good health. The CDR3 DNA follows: TGTGCCAGCAGTTACCGACGCCCGAGCTCCTACAATGAGCAGTTCTTC. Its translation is CASSYRRPSSYNEQFF.